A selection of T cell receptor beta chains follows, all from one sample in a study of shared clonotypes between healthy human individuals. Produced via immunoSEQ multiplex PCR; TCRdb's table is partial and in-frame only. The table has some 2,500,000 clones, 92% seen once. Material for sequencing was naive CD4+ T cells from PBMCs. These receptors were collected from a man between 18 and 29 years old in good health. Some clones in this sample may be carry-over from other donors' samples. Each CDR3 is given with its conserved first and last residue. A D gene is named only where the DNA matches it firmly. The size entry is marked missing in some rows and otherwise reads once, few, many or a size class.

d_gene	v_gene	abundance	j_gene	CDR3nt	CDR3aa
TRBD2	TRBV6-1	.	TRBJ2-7	TGTGCCGGCAGTCCGGGACTAGCGGCATCCTACGAGCAGTACTTC	CAGSPGLAASYEQYF
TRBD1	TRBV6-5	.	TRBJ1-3	TGTGCCAGCAGTTACGGACAGGGAACCATATATTTT	CASSYGQGTIYF
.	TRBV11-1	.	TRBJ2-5	TGTGCCAGCAGCCCTTATCACGTAGGGGAGACCCAGTACTTC	CASSPYHVGETQYF
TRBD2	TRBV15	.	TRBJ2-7	TGTGCCACCAGCAGAAGACAAACGGCGGCACTAGCGGGAGCTGAAGAGCAGTACTTC	CATSRRQTAALAGAEEQYF
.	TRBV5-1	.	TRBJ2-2	TGCGCCAGCGGAGTTAGCGAAAACACCGGGGAGCTGTTTTTT	CASGVSENTGELFF
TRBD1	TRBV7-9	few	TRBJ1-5	TGTGCCAGCAGACCCAGCCGGGACAGATATCAGCCCCAGCATTTT	CASRPSRDRYQPQHF
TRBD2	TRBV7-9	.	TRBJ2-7	TGTGCCAGCAGCAAGGGAGGGGACCTCTACGAGCAGTACTTC	CASSKGGDLYEQYF
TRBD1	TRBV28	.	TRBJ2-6	TGTGCCAGCAGTCCATATGGACAGGGGAGTGTTCGGGCCAACGTCCTGACTTTC	CASSPYGQGSVRANVLTF
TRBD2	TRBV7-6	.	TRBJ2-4	TGTGCCAGCAGCCCCCAACTAGCGGGAATGAACATTCAGTACTTC	CASSPQLAGMNIQYF
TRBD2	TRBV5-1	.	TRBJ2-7	TGCGCCAGCACGGGCGGGACGGGAGGGGCCTACGAGCAGTACTTC	CASTGGTGGAYEQYF
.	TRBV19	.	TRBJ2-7	TGTGCCAGTAGTACCCAGGTGAGGGGTTCCTACGAGCAGTACTTC	CASSTQVRGSYEQYF
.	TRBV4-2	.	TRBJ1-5	TGTGCCAGCAGCCAAGTCGGGACTCAGCCCCAGCATTTT	CASSQVGTQPQHF
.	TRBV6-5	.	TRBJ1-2	TGTGCCAGCGGTCCTTTCCCGGACTATGGCTACACCTTC	CASGPFPDYGYTF
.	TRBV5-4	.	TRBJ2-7	TGTGCCAGCAGCTTGGTGAGCAGGACGGGCGAGCAGTACTTC	CASSLVSRTGEQYF
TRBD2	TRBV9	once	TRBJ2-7	TGTGCCAGCAGCGTACCCCTACGAGCTAGCGGGGGAACCTACGAGCAGTACTTC	CASSVPLRASGGTYEQYF
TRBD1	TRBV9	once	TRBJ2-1	TGTGCCAGCATCCGGAGGATCGGGACAGGGGTCAATGAGCAGTTCTTC	CASIRRIGTGVNEQFF
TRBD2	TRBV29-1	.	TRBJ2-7	TGCAGCGTCCTCACCCGGACTAGCGGCTTATACGAGCAGTACTTC	CSVLTRTSGLYEQYF
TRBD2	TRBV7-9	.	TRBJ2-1	TGTGCCAGCAGTCGGACTAGCGGGAGCTACAATGAGCAGTTCTTC	CASSRTSGSYNEQFF
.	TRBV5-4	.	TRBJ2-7	TGTGCCAGCTCTCCCGGGGGTCTCCACACCTACGAGCAGTACTTC	CASSPGGLHTYEQYF
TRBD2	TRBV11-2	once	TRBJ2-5	TGTGCCAGCAGCTGGGGGACTAGCGGGAGGGAGGTAGAGACCCAGTACTTC	CASSWGTSGREVETQYF
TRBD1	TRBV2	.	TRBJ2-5	TGTGCCAGCAGTCAAAGCTTGGGACAGGGGGAAGAGACCCAGTACTTC	CASSQSLGQGEETQYF
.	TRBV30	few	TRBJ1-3	TGTGCCTGGAACACGAGACAGGCCAGCTCTGGAAACACCATATATTTT	CAWNTRQASSGNTIYF
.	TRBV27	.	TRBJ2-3	TGTGCCAGCAGGCCGCGTGGTGGAGGCACAGATACGCAGTATTTT	CASRPRGGGTDTQYF
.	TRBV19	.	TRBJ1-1	TGTGCCAGTAGTATTCTGGGGGCGTACACTGAAGCTTTCTTT	CASSILGAYTEAFF
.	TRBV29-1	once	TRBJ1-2	TGCAGCGCCCGCATTGGGACCTATGGCTACACCTTC	CSARIGTYGYTF
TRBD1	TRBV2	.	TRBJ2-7	TGTGCCAGCAGTGAAGGGGGCAGGGGGCGAATCGAGCAGTACTTC	CASSEGGRGRIEQYF
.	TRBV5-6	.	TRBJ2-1	TGTGCCAGCAGCTTGGCCCCGGGTTTTTTATCCTACAATGAGCAGTTCTTC	CASSLAPGFLSYNEQFF
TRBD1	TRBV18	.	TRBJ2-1	TGTGCCAGCTCACCGGACAGGGGATCCTACAATGAGCAGTTCTTC	CASSPDRGSYNEQFF
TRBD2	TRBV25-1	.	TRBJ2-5	TGTGCCAGCAGTGACCCTAGCGGGCTGCAAGAGACCCAGTACTTC	CASSDPSGLQETQYF
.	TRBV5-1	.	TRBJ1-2	TGCGCCAGCAGCTTGGCAGAGAACTATGGCTACACCTTC	CASSLAENYGYTF
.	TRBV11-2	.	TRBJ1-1	TGTGCCAGCAGCTGGGGGATAACTTACACTGAAGCTTTCTTT	CASSWGITYTEAFF
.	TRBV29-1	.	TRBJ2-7	TGCAGCGTTGGTCAGGGCGCCACACCCTACGAGCAGTACTTC	CSVGQGATPYEQYF
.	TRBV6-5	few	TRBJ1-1	TGTGCCAGCAGACTACAGGGAAACACTGAAGCTTTCTTT	CASRLQGNTEAFF
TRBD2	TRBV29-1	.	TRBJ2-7	TGCAGCGCAAAGGGACTAGCGGGATACGAGCAGTACTTC	CSAKGLAGYEQYF
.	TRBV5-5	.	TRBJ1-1	TGTGCCAGCAGCTTGGCAGGGCACACTGAAGCTTTCTTT	CASSLAGHTEAFF
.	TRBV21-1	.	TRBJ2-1	TGTGCCAGCAGCACACCAAGGGGGGGACTAACTGGCGGCAATGAGCAGTTCTTC	CASSTPRGGLTGGNEQFF
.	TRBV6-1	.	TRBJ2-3	TGTGCCAGCAGGGTGGGATGGGGTGCCACAGATACGCAGTATTTT	CASRVGWGATDTQYF